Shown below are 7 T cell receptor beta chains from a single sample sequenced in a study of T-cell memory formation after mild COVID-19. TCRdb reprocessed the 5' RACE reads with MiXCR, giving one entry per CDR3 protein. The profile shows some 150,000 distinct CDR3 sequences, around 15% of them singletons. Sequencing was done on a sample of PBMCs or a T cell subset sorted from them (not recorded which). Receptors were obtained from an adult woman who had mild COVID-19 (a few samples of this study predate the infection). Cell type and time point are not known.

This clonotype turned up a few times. This chain's CDR3 is CASSQKGQGLNTEAFF. The DNA of the CDR3 is TGTGCCAGCAGCCAAAAAGGTCAGGGCCTGAACACTGAAGCTTTCTTT. V and J are TRBV12-3 or TRBV12-4 and TRBJ1-1, with TRBD1 as a possible D gene (5 bases). V was clipped by 6 bases and J by 0 bases, with 17 bases between them. The CDR3 loop spans 16 amino acids.

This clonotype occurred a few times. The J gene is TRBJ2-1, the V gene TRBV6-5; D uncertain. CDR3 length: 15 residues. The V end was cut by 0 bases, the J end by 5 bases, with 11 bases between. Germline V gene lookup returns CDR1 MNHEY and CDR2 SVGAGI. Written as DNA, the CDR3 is TGTGCCAGCAGTTACTCGGGGTACGCCAACAATGAGCAGTTCTTC. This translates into CASSYSGYANNEQFF.

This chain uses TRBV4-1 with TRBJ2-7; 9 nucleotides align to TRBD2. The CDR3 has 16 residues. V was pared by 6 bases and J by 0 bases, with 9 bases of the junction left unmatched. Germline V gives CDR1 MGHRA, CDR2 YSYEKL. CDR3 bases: TGCGCCAGCAGACAATGGCCTAGCGGGGCCTCCTACGAGCAGTACTTC. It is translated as CASRQWPSGASYEQYF.

The CDR3 nucleotides read TGTGCCAGCAGCTCCCTGGCCGGACTAGCGGGAGACGCGCAGTATTTT. It codes for CASSSLAGLAGDAQYF. The V and J genes are TRBV7-9 and TRBJ2-3; 13 nucleotides line up with TRBD2. Germline V gene data show CDR1 as SEHNR and CDR2 as FQNEAQ (reference sequence). V was clipped by 4 bases and J by 10 bases; unmatched bases: 11. The CDR3 runs 16 residues.

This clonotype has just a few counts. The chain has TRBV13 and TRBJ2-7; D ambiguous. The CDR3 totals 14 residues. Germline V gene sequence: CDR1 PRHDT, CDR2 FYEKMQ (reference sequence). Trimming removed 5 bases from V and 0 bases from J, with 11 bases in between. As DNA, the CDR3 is TGTGCCAGCAGCGCCCTCCGGTCCTCCTACGAGCAGTACTTC. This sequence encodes CASSALRSSYEQYF.

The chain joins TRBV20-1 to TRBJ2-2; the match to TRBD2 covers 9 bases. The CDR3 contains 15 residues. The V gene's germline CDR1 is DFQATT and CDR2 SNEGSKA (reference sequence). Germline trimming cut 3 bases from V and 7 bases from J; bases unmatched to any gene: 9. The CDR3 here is CSASLLAGRNGELFF. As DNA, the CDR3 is TGCAGTGCTAGCCTCCTAGCGGGGCGGAACGGGGAGCTGTTTTTT.

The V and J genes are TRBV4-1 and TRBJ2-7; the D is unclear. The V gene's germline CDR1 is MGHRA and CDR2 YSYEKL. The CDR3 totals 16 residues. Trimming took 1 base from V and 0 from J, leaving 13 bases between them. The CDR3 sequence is CASSQVGYRSSYEQYF. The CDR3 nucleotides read TGCGCCAGCAGCCAAGTTGGATACAGAAGCTCCTACGAGCAGTACTTC.